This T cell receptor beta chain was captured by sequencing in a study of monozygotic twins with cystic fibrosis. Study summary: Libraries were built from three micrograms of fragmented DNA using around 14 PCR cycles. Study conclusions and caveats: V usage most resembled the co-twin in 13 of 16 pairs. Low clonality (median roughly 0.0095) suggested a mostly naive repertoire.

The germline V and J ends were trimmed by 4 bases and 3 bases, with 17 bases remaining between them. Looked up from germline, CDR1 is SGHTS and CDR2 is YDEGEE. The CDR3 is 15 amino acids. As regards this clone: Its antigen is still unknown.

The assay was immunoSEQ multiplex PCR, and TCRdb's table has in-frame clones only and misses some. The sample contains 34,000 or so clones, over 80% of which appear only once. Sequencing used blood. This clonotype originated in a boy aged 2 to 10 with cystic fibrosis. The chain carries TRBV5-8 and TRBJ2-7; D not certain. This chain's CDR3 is CASSRTEKIFYEQYF. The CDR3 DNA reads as TGTGCCAGCAGCAGGACGGAGAAAATCTTCTACGAGCAGTACTTC.